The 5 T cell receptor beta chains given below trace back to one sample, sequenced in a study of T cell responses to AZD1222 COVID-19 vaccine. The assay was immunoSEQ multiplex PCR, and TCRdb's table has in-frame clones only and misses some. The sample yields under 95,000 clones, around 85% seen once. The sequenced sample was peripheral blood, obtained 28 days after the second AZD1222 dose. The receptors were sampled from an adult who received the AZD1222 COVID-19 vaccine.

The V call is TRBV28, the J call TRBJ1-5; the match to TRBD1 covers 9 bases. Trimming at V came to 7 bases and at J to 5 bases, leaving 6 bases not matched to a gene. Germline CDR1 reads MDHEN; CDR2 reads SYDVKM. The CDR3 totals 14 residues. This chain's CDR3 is CASKTGGRYQPQHF. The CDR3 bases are TGTGCCAGCAAGACAGGGGGGCGATATCAGCCCCAGCATTTT. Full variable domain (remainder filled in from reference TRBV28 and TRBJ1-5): DVKVTQSSRYLVKRTGEKVFLECVQDMDHENMFWYRQDPGLGLRLIYFSYDVKMKEKGDIPEGYSVSREKKERFSLILESASTNQTSMYLCASKTGGRYQPQHFGDGTRLSIL.

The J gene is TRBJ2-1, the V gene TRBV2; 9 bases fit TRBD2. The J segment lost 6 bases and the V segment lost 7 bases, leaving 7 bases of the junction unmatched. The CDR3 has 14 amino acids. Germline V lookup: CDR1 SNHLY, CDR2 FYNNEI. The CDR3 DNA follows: TGTGCCAGCACCCAGCGGGGGGATCTCAATGAGCAGTTCTTC. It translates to CASTQRGDLNEQFF.

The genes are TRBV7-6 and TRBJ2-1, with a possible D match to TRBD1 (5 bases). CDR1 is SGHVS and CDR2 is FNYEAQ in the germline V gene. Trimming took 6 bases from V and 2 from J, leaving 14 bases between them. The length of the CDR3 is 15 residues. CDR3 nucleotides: TGTGCCAGCAGTTATCGCTCAGGGACCTACAATGAGCAGTTCTTC. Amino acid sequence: CASSYRSGTYNEQFF.

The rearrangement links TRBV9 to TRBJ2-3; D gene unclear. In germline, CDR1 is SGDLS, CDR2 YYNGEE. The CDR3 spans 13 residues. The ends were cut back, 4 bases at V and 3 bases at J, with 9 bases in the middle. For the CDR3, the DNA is TGTGCCAGCAGCCCGACTGGGACAGATACGCAGTATTTT. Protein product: CASSPTGTDTQYF.

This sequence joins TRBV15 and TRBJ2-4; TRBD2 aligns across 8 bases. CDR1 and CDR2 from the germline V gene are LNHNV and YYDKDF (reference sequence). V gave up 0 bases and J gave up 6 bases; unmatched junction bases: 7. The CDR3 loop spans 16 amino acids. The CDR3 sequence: CATSRDQAGAGNIQYF. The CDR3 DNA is TGTGCCACCAGCAGAGATCAAGCGGGGGCGGGAAACATTCAGTACTTC.